These T cell receptor beta chains were read from a single sample in a study of T cells in Graves' hyperthyroidism and ophthalmopathy. Each CDR3 protein is one row after TCRdb ran MiXCR on the multiplex PCR reads. The sample yields 300,000 or so distinct CDR3 sequences, 17% seen once. Material for sequencing was blood. Receptors were obtained from an older woman with Graves' ophthalmopathy. Each CDR3 is given with its conserved first and last residue. The D gene is left open where the match is weak. Size tells how often a clone was seen (once, few, many) or the class of an expanded clone, and some rows leave it out.

CDR3nt	CDR3aa	abundance	d_gene	v_gene	j_gene
TGTGCCTGGAGACCGGGACAGGGATACGAGCAGTACTTC	CAWRPGQGYEQYF	-	TRBD1	TRBV30	TRBJ2-7
TGTGCCAGCACGGGACACTTATACAATGAGCAGTTCTTC	CASTGHLYNEQFF	many	-	TRBV6-1	TRBJ2-1
TGCAGTGCTATCATTACACAGGGGACTAACACCGGGGAGCTGTTTTTT	CSAIITQGTNTGELFF	few	-	TRBV20-1	TRBJ2-2
TGTGCCAGCAGCTCCAGTGTTGACGCCTATGGCTACACCTTC	CASSSSVDAYGYTF	many	-	TRBV13	TRBJ1-2
TGTGCCAGCAGTCTAAGAGCAGAGGAAAAACTGTTTTTT	CASSLRAEEKLFF	few	-	TRBV7-9	TRBJ1-4
TGCGCCAGCAGCCAAGCCGTACAGGGGGCTAGTAACTATGGCTACACCTTC	CASSQAVQGASNYGYTF	-	TRBD1	TRBV4-3	TRBJ1-2
TGTGCCAGCAGCCAAGATTCGGGGGCGAGGAACACTGAAGCTTTCTTT	CASSQDSGARNTEAFF	many	-	TRBV4-2	TRBJ1-1
TGTGCCAGCAGCCTCCAGGCCACTGAAGCTTTCTTT	CASSLQATEAFF	many	-	TRBV2	TRBJ1-1
TGCGCCAGCAGCTTGACGCCGGTGGGGACCTACGAGCAGTACTTC	CASSLTPVGTYEQYF	many	-	TRBV5-1	TRBJ2-7
TGCAGTGCTTTCGACAGGGGGACCTATGGCTACACCTTC	CSAFDRGTYGYTF	many	TRBD1	TRBV20-1	TRBJ1-2
TGTGCCAGCAGTCGGACAGGGGGCACTGAAGCTTTCTTT	CASSRTGGTEAFF	many	TRBD1	TRBV2	TRBJ1-1
TGTGCCAGCAAGAGACTAGCGGGGATAAACTACAATGAGCAGTTCTTC	CASKRLAGINYNEQFF	many	TRBD2	TRBV6-2/TRBV6-3	TRBJ2-1
TGCGCCAGCAGCTTGGGAGGGGTTGGAACTGAAGCTTTCTTT	CASSLGGVGTEAFF	many	-	TRBV5-1	TRBJ1-1
TGTGCCAGCAGCTTTAGACAGAACACTGAAGCTTTCTTT	CASSFRQNTEAFF	many	-	TRBV7-2	TRBJ1-1
TGTGCCAGCAGCGTAGCTGACAACCACGACGAGCAGTACTTC	CASSVADNHDEQYF	-	-	TRBV9	TRBJ2-7
TGTGCCATCAGTAAGGGACAGGGAGGTGGAAAACTGTTTTTT	CAISKGQGGGKLFF	few	TRBD1	TRBV10-3	TRBJ1-4
TGTGCCAGCAGTGGAGGGACCCGCACAGATACGCAGTATTTT	CASSGGTRTDTQYF	many	-	TRBV2	TRBJ2-3
TGTGCCAGCTCACCAACCCAGGGACGGGGGGCCGGCGAGCAGTACTTC	CASSPTQGRGAGEQYF	-	-	TRBV18	TRBJ2-7
TGTGCCAGCAGTTACGGACCTAGCGGGGATAGCTCCTACGAGCAGTACTTC	CASSYGPSGDSSYEQYF	few	TRBD2	TRBV6-2/TRBV6-3	TRBJ2-7
TGCGCCAGCACGCCGGGACTCTCCTACGAGCAGTACTTC	CASTPGLSYEQYF	-	-	TRBV5-1	TRBJ2-7
TGCGCCAGCAGAGGGACAGGGGGCAATGAGCAGTTCTTC	CASRGTGGNEQFF	-	TRBD1	TRBV5-1	TRBJ2-1
TGTGCCAGTAGCGGATTTCGGCATAATTCACCCCTCCACTTT	CASSGFRHNSPLHF	-	-	TRBV28	TRBJ1-6
TGTGCCAGCAGCCAACCAGGCACGTCTGGGGCCAACGTCCTGACTTTC	CASSQPGTSGANVLTF	-	-	TRBV4-2	TRBJ2-6
TGTGCCAGCAGTTTAAGACGACTGACAGATACGCAGTATTTT	CASSLRRLTDTQYF	many	-	TRBV6-1	TRBJ2-3
TGTGCCAGCATTAACAGTCAGGGGGTCTCGGGCGGTGAGCAGTTCTTC	CASINSQGVSGGEQFF	-	TRBD1	TRBV7-8	TRBJ2-1
TGTGCCAGCAGTACCCTCCTAACACAGCCCCAGCATTTT	CASSTLLTQPQHF	many	-	TRBV6-2/TRBV6-3	TRBJ1-5
TGTGCCAGCAGTGCCAGGTTGGGACAGGGTTTGGAGACCCAGTACTTC	CASSARLGQGLETQYF	many	TRBD1	TRBV6-1	TRBJ2-5
TGTGCCAGCAGTTACTCTTCGACTAGCGGGAGCTCCTTTTCGCGAAATGAGCAGTTCTTC	CASSYSSTSGSSFSRNEQFF	-	TRBD2	TRBV6-5	TRBJ2-1
TGTGCCAGCAGTTACTCCTTCAATGCACGGGACGTACCCTACGAGCAGTACTTC	CASSYSFNARDVPYEQYF	few	-	TRBV6-2/TRBV6-3	TRBJ2-7
TGTGCCAGCAGCCCCGTTGGACAGTTCAGCTCCTACGAGCAGTACTTC	CASSPVGQFSSYEQYF	many	-	TRBV28	TRBJ2-7
TGTGCCAGCAGCTTAAGGGGGACAGGGCGGAACATTCAGTACTTC	CASSLRGTGRNIQYF	many	TRBD1	TRBV7-2	TRBJ2-4
TGTGCCAGCATGGAAAGGGACTATGGCTACACCTTC	CASMERDYGYTF	few	-	TRBV6-2/TRBV6-3	TRBJ1-2
TGTGCCAGCAGCGAAGGGGGCGGGGTGGATGAGCAGTTCTTC	CASSEGGGVDEQFF	-	-	TRBV5-4	TRBJ2-1
TGTGCCAGCAGATCCGGACGGAATGGGGTCGAAAAACTGTTTTTT	CASRSGRNGVEKLFF	many	-	TRBV6-1	TRBJ1-4
TGTGCCAGCAGCTTAGGAAGGCAGGAAGGAGGCTACACCTTC	CASSLGRQEGGYTF	-	-	TRBV7-2	TRBJ1-2
TGTGCCAGCAGGGGATGGGGACTGTCGAACCACGAGCAGTACTTC	CASRGWGLSNHEQYF	many	-	TRBV6-1	TRBJ2-7
TGCGCCAGCAGCCAATTAGCGGGTATCTTCCACGAGCAGTACTTC	CASSQLAGIFHEQYF	few	TRBD2	TRBV5-1	TRBJ2-7
TGCAGTGCTAGTAAGGCCTTTCCAGCGGGGAGATACGAGCAGTACTTC	CSASKAFPAGRYEQYF	many	TRBD2	TRBV20-1	TRBJ2-7
TGTGCCAGCAGCTTTCGGGACGTGTACGAGCAGTACTTC	CASSFRDVYEQYF	-	-	TRBV7-2	TRBJ2-7
TGCGCCAGCCGGCCTGTAGGCGGGGACACCGGGGAGCTGTTTTTT	CASRPVGGDTGELFF	-	-	TRBV5-1	TRBJ2-2
TGCGCCAGCGGCTTGGCGGCTAGCGGGAGGTACGAGCAGTACTTC	CASGLAASGRYEQYF	-	TRBD2	TRBV5-1	TRBJ2-7
TGTGCCAGCAGTGAAGCGCGGGACACGGTATACGAGCAGTACTTC	CASSEARDTVYEQYF	-	-	TRBV6-1	TRBJ2-7
TGTGCCAGCAGTTACTCGACATGGGGGCAGGGCTACACCTTC	CASSYSTWGQGYTF	few	-	TRBV6-5	TRBJ1-2
TGCAGCGTCGCCCTGGGACAGGGAACGTATGAGCAGTTCTTC	CSVALGQGTYEQFF	many	TRBD1	TRBV29-1	TRBJ2-1
TGCAGTGCTAGACGAGGGGGGGAGCAGTACTTC	CSARRGGEQYF	many	-	TRBV20-1	TRBJ2-7
TGTGCCAGCAGCCAAGTAGGGGGCAACGAGCAGTACTTC	CASSQVGGNEQYF	many	TRBD1	TRBV3-1	TRBJ2-7
TGTGCCAGCAGTGATAGAAACTCTGGGGCCAACGTCCTGACTTTC	CASSDRNSGANVLTF	many	-	TRBV2	TRBJ2-6
TGCGCCAGCAGCCCCGGCAGGGGAGCCTACGAGCAGTACTTC	CASSPGRGAYEQYF	few	-	TRBV4-1	TRBJ2-7
TGTGCCAGCAGCTTACTACGGACAGCCTCTAATTCACCCCTCCACTTT	CASSLLRTASNSPLHF	many	-	TRBV11-2	TRBJ1-6
TGCAGCGCCGAGCCAGGGGAAGGAAACACCATATATTTT	CSAEPGEGNTIYF	-	-	TRBV29-1	TRBJ1-3
TGCGCCAGCAGCCAAGGGGCCAAAAACATTCAGTACTTC	CASSQGAKNIQYF	-	-	TRBV4-3	TRBJ2-4
TGTGCCAGCAGACGACGAGACAATGAGCAGTTCTTC	CASRRRDNEQFF	-	-	TRBV12-3/TRBV12-4	TRBJ2-1
TGTGCCAGCAGTTACTCCCGAACCGACAGAAAAGAGACCCAGTACTTC	CASSYSRTDRKETQYF	many	-	TRBV6-5	TRBJ2-5
TGCGCCAGCAGCCAAACCACCGACAGGACTTATGGCTACACCTTC	CASSQTTDRTYGYTF	many	-	TRBV4-3	TRBJ1-2
TGTGGCTCCGGGGCAGTTCAGGCTGGCTACACCTTC	CGSGAVQAGYTF	-	-	TRBV7-2	TRBJ1-2
TGTGCCAGCAGAAAGCCGTCTACCTACGAGCAGTACTTC	CASRKPSTYEQYF	many	-	TRBV28	TRBJ2-7
TGTGCCAGCAGCTTAGAAGGACAGGGGTACTCTGGAAACACCATATATTTT	CASSLEGQGYSGNTIYF	many	TRBD1	TRBV7-2	TRBJ1-3
TGTGCCAGCAGATATCGTACAGTGGCGGATACGCAGTATTTT	CASRYRTVADTQYF	many	-	TRBV6-2/TRBV6-3	TRBJ2-3
TGCAGTGCTACGGACAGGGGGACTGGAAACACCATATATTTT	CSATDRGTGNTIYF	few	TRBD1	TRBV20-1	TRBJ1-3